One and the same sample provided the 30 T cell receptor beta chains below, sequenced in a study of cytomegalovirus exposure and HLA in healthy donors. With 60 Vbeta and 13 Jbeta primers, the PCR was carried out. Assay: immunoSEQ multiplex PCR; the TCRdb copy retains only in-frame clones and omits some. The table includes 150,000 or so clones, 65% to 85% detected once. Sequencing input: PBMCs. The receptors here all came from a man aged 18 to 35 in good health and CMV-seronegative.

The chain combines TRBV6-5 with TRBJ1-5; D might be TRBD1 (6 bases). V dropped 8 bases and J dropped 4 bases, with 12 bases sitting between them. Germline values: CDR1 MNHEY, CDR2 SVGAGI. The CDR3 sequence is 13 residues long. CDR3 DNA: TGTGCCAGCGGACCGAGGGGGAATCAGCCCCAGCATTTT. Translation gives CASGPRGNQPQHF.

This chain links TRBV7-3 with TRBJ1-1; the D is unclear. V shed 5 bases and J shed 9 bases, with 19 bases lying between them. The CDR3 spans 14 residues. The V gene's germline CDR1 is SGHTA and CDR2 FQGTGA. The CDR3 region is CASSLPSVGGKAFF. CDR3 DNA: TGTGCCAGCAGCCTCCCTTCAGTGGGCGGGAAAGCTTTCTTT.

The chain recombines TRBV5-6 with TRBJ1-1; D uncertain. The CDR3 contains 14 residues. Germline-derived CDR1 and CDR2 are SGHDT and YYEEEE. V was shortened by 0 bases and J by 2 bases, with 8 bases between the two germline ends. DNA of the CDR3: TGTGCCAGCAGCTTGGTAGCCGAAAACACTGAAGCTTTCTTT. Protein product: CASSLVAENTEAFF.

A remark on this clone: This CDR3 is also generated by other DNA sequences in the sample. The V call is TRBV5-1, the J call TRBJ1-2, with D perhaps TRBD1 (6 bases). The CDR3 totals 14 residues. V gave up 0 bases and J gave up 2 bases, with 8 bases separating them. Germline V gene lookup returns CDR1 SGHRS and CDR2 YFSETQ. DNA for the CDR3: TGCGCCAGCAGCTTGGATCAGGGGAACTATGGCTACACCTTC. Translating it yields CASSLDQGNYGYTF.

V gene TRBV6-5 combines with J gene TRBJ1-2, with TRBD1 matching 10 bases. V shed 5 bases, J shed 5 bases, and the junction held 5 bases outside the gene matches. Germline CDR1 is MNHEY and CDR2 is SVGAGI. The CDR3 totals 14 residues. The CDR3 bases are TGTGCCAGCAGTCCCGGACAGGGGGATTATGGCTACACCTTC. This sequence encodes CASSPGQGDYGYTF.

The chain uses TRBV7-9 and TRBJ2-2; 8 positions agree with TRBD2. CDR3 length equals 15 residues. Germline V lookup: CDR1 SEHNR, CDR2 FQNEAQ (reference sequence). Germline trimming cut 5 bases from V and 0 bases from J; bases unmatched to any gene: 2. In nucleotides, the CDR3 is TGTGCCAGCAGCCCCGGGAGGGCGAACACCGGGGAGCTGTTTTTT. As protein: CASSPGRANTGELFF. Looking up the rest from reference TRBV7-9 and TRBJ2-2 gives the full variable domain: DTGVSQNPRHKITKRGQNVTFRCDPISEHNRLYWYRQTLGQGPEFLTYFQNEAQLEKSRLLSDRFSAERPKGSFSTLEIQRTEQGDSAMYLCASSPGRANTGELFFGEGSRLTVL.

The V gene is TRBV14, the J gene TRBJ2-1, with D perhaps matching TRBD2 (6 bases). There are 15 residues in the CDR3. Germline CDR1 is SGHDN and CDR2 is FVKESK. The germline V and J ends were trimmed by 4 bases and 2 bases, with 12 bases remaining between them. CDR3 DNA sequence: TGTGCCAGCAGCCCAGTACTAGCAGCCTACAATGAGCAGTTCTTC. This sequence encodes CASSPVLAAYNEQFF.

The chain recombines TRBV6-5 with TRBJ1-2, with 7 positions matching TRBD1. The CDR3 runs to 13 residues. Germline V gene data show CDR1 as MNHEY and CDR2 as SVGAGI. The junction had 4 bases not matched to a gene; V was cut back by 6 bases and J by 3 bases. As DNA, the CDR3 is TGTGCCAGCAGCAGAGGGGGCGACTATGGCTACACCTTC. This translates into CASSRGGDYGYTF.

The chain links TRBV6-1 to TRBJ1-5; D remains ambiguous. Trimming cost V 4 bases and J 0 bases, with 7 bases left between them. The CDR3 spans 14 residues. CDR1 is MNHNS and CDR2 is SASEGT in the germline V gene. The CDR3 nucleotides are TGTGCCAGCAGTGCACAGAATAGCAATCAGCCCCAGCATTTT. This codes for CASSAQNSNQPQHF.

A single count supports this clone. The V and J genes are TRBV7-9 and TRBJ2-5; the match to TRBD1 covers 10 bases. The DNA matches TRBJ2-7 better at its end, which makes the J call doubtful. Germline CDR1 reads SEHNR; CDR2 reads FQNEAQ (reference sequence). The CDR3 covers 15 residues. CDR3 sequence (DNA): TGTGCCAGCAGCCCGGGACAGGGGCACCTCTACGAGCAGTACTTC. This gives the protein CASSPGQGHLYEQYF.

This clone has just a few counts. The chain joins TRBV6-1 to TRBJ1-4, with unresolved D. V lost 1 base to trimming and J lost 1 base, with 7 bases between them. The CDR3 sequence is 15 residues long. Germline V gene sequence: CDR1 MNHNS, CDR2 SASEGT. CDR3 bases: TGTGCCAGCAGTGAAGGGTCGGGAACTAATGAAAAACTGTTTTTT. Translation gives CASSEGSGTNEKLFF.

This sequence joins TRBV6-5 and TRBJ1-1; 9 bases line up with TRBD1. Looked up from germline, CDR1 is MNHEY and CDR2 is SVGAGI. This CDR3 region has 15 residues. The ends lost 6 bases at V and 0 bases at J; junction bases unmatched: 5. The CDR3 bases are TGTGCCAGCAGCTCGCGGACAGGGGTGAACACTGAAGCTTTCTTT. Translating it yields CASSSRTGVNTEAFF.

This chain uses TRBV5-1 with TRBJ2-5, with 7 bases aligning to TRBD2. Trimming cost V 0 bases and J 4 bases; bases outside gene matches: 0. Germline V gives CDR1 SGHRS, CDR2 YFSETQ. CDR3 length: 13 residues. Here the CDR3 DNA reads TGCGCCAGCAGCTTGGGGGGGGGAGAGACCCAGTACTTC. It yields the protein CASSLGGGETQYF.

This clone was detected a few times. The chain recombines TRBV25-1 with TRBJ2-1; 7 bases match TRBD2. Looked up from germline, CDR1 is MGHDK and CDR2 is SYGVNS. The V and J ends lost 6 bases and 7 bases, in that order; junction bases with no gene match: 12. The CDR3 spans 15 residues. CDR3 region: CASRGPPGGRNEQFF. The CDR3 region has the DNA TGTGCCAGCAGGGGCCCGCCGGGGGGTCGAAATGAGCAGTTCTTC. The whole variable domain, filled in from reference TRBV25-1 and TRBJ2-1, reads EADIYQTPRYLVIGTGKKITLECSQTMGHDKMYWYQQDPGMELHLIHYSYGVNSTEKGDLSSESTVSRIRTEHFPLTLESARPSHTSQYLCASRGPPGGRNEQFFGPGTRLTVL.

The chain has TRBV4-3 and TRBJ2-2; 8 bases align to TRBD2. The trim removed 1 base at V and 1 base at J, leaving 8 bases unmatched. Germline CDR1 LGHNA, CDR2 YSLEER. CDR3 length: 18 amino acids. CDR3 loop: CASSQVLAGGLNTGELFF. CDR3 nucleotide sequence: TGCGCCAGCAGCCAAGTACTGGCGGGGGGCCTGAACACCGGGGAGCTGTTTTTT.

V gene TRBV20-1 combines with J gene TRBJ2-1; possibly TRBD2 for D (7 bases). CDR3 length: 11 amino acids. CDR1 and CDR2 (germline): DFQATT, SNEGSKA (reference sequence). In DNA form, the CDR3 reads TGCGGGGGGGCTTTCTACAATGAGCAGTTCTTC. It codes for CGGAFYNEQFF.

The rearrangement links TRBV5-1 to TRBJ1-1; TRBD1 might be the D (5 bases). This CDR3 spans 14 amino acids. The germline gives CDR1 SGHRS, CDR2 YFSETQ. V gave up 6 bases and J gave up 1 base, with 13 bases separating them. The chain's CDR3 is CASTYDGGNTEAFF. Written as DNA, the CDR3 is TGCGCCAGCACCTACGACGGGGGGAACACTGAAGCTTTCTTT.

This chain uses TRBV7-2 with TRBJ2-7, with D perhaps matching TRBD1 (6 bases). Germline assignment: CDR1 SGHTA and CDR2 FQGNSA. This CDR3 spans 16 amino acids. Trimming cost V 0 bases and J 2 bases, with 14 bases left between them. The CDR3 DNA reads TGTGCCAGCAGCTTAGCCCTAGGACAGAGAACCTACGAGCAGTACTTC. It encodes CASSLALGQRTYEQYF.

This clone was counted a few times. The rearrangement links TRBV6-1 to TRBJ2-3, with 8 positions matching TRBD1. The CDR3 is 14 residues long. Germline V gene lookup returns CDR1 MNHNS and CDR2 SASEGT. V shed 5 bases, J shed 1 base, and the junction held 2 bases outside the gene matches. The DNA of the CDR3 is TGTGCCAGCAGTCCAGGGGGCGGCACAGATACGCAGTATTTT. Translated, it gives CASSPGGGTDTQYF.

This clone has just a few counts. The sample has other DNA sequences that encode this CDR3 too. The chain recombines TRBV7-2 with TRBJ1-5; no clear D. Germline values: CDR1 SGHTA, CDR2 FQGNSA. V was clipped by 1 base and J by 7 bases, with 8 bases between them. There are 13 residues in the CDR3. CDR3 sequence: CASSLEGDQPQHF. DNA for the CDR3: TGTGCCAGCAGCTTAGAGGGAGACCAGCCCCAGCATTTT.

This clone was seen only once. In nucleotides, the CDR3 is TGTGCCAGCAGCGCCACAACCAGTCCGAACACCGGGGAGCTGTTTTTT. Protein: CASSATTSPNTGELFF. The chain links TRBV9 to TRBJ2-2, with D uncertain. The V and J ends lost 3 bases and 0 bases respectively, with 12 bases between them. The CDR3 contains 16 residues. Germline V gene lookup returns CDR1 SGDLS and CDR2 YYNGEE.

The J gene is TRBJ2-5, the V gene TRBV5-4, with 8 bases aligning to TRBD2. Germline V gene data show CDR1 as SGHNT and CDR2 as YYREEE (reference sequence). This CDR3 is built from 15 residues. Trimming took 3 bases from V and 5 from J; bases not matched to a gene: 9. CDR3 DNA sequence: TGTGCCAGCAGCTACGGGGGGGCAACTTGGGAGACCCAGTACTTC. It translates to CASSYGGATWETQYF. Full variable domain (outside the CDR3, taken from reference TRBV5-4 and TRBJ2-5): ETGVTQSPTHLIKTRGQQVTLRCSSQSGHNTVSWYQQALGQGPQFIFQYYREEENGRGNFPPRFSGLQFPNYSSELNVNALELDDSALYLCASSYGGATWETQYFGPGTRLLVL.

The chain combines TRBV15 with TRBJ2-7, with a tentative D call TRBD1 (6 bases). Germline CDR1 LNHNV, CDR2 YYDKDF (reference sequence). The CDR3 is 15 amino acids. With 0 bases removed from V and 1 base from J, the gap between germline ends came to 10 bases. The CDR3 DNA is TGTGCCACCAGCAGAGACAGGGGTTTTTCCTACGAGCAGTACGTC. Protein: CATSRDRGFSYEQYV.

In DNA, the CDR3 is TGCGCCAGCAGCTGGACAGGGTTGGGGGGGAACACTGAAGCTTTCTTT. It translates to CASSWTGLGGNTEAFF. This chain uses TRBV5-1 with TRBJ1-1; 8 nucleotides agree with TRBD1. Germline CDR1 and CDR2: SGHRS and YFSETQ. V trimming: 3 bases; J trimming: 1 base; junction bases outside the gene matches: 8. This CDR3 spans 16 amino acids.

The chain uses TRBV5-8 and TRBJ2-1; 7 bases are a match to TRBD1. The CDR3 is made up of 15 amino acids. Germline V gene data show CDR1 as SGHTS and CDR2 as YDEGEE. V trimming: 0 bases; J trimming: 6 bases; junction bases outside the gene matches: 6. The chain's CDR3 is CASSLARGIGNEQFF. CDR3 nucleotides: TGTGCCAGCAGCTTGGCCAGGGGGATTGGCAATGAGCAGTTCTTC.

The rearrangement uses TRBV27 and TRBJ1-5; D call uncertain. Germline-derived CDR1 and CDR2 are MNHEY and SMNVEV (reference sequence). This CDR3 is 15 amino acids long. V lost 1 base and J 3 bases, leaving 10 bases between the germline ends. This CDR3 is CASSLLRGDNQPQHF. CDR3 sequence (DNA): TGTGCCAGCAGTTTATTACGGGGTGACAATCAGCCCCAGCATTTT.

J is TRBJ1-5 and V is TRBV5-6, with 8 bases lining up with TRBD1. This CDR3 contains 16 residues. The V gene end was trimmed by 0 bases and the J gene end by 2 bases; junction bases not matched to a gene: 4. Germline V gene data show CDR1 as SGHDT and CDR2 as YYEEEE. This CDR3 is CASSLGAGGGNQPQHF. DNA of the CDR3: TGTGCCAGCAGCTTGGGGGCAGGGGGCGGCAATCAGCCCCAGCATTTT.

The chain joins TRBV7-9 to TRBJ1-3; no firm D call. With 5 bases removed from V and 2 bases from J, the gap between germline ends came to 7 bases. The CDR3 is 13 residues long. Germline assignment: CDR1 SEHNR and CDR2 FQNEAQ (reference sequence). DNA of the CDR3: TGTGCCAGCAGCACAGAAGCTGGAAACACCATATATTTT. Translation: CASSTEAGNTIYF.

The V gene is TRBV7-2, the J gene TRBJ2-1, with D perhaps TRBD2 (6 bases). From germline, CDR1 is SGHTA and CDR2 FQGNSA. This CDR3 contains 14 residues. The ends were cut back, 5 bases at V and 6 bases at J, with 14 bases in the middle. The CDR3 is CASSPRDFSNEQFF. The CDR3 DNA follows: TGTGCCAGCAGCCCCAGGGACTTCTCCAATGAGCAGTTCTTC.

CDR3 region: CASSIGTLAGYTF. The CDR3 DNA reads as TGTGCCAGTAGTATAGGGACACTAGCCGGCTACACCTTC. This chain connects TRBV19 to TRBJ1-2, with TRBD1 as a possible D gene (5 bases). Trimming removed 1 base from V and 8 bases from J, with 11 bases in between. Germline loops: CDR1 LNHDA, CDR2 SQIVND (reference sequence). The CDR3 runs 13 residues.